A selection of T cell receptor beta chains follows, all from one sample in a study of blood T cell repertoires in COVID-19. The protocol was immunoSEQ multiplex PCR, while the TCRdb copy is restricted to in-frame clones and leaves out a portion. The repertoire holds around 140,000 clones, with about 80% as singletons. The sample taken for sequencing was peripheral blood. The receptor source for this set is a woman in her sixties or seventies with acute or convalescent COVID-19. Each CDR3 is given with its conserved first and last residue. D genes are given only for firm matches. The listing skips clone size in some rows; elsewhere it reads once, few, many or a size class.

CDR3: CASSQTSGNYEQYF
DNA: TGTGCCAGCAGCCAAACTAGCGGGAACTACGAGCAGTACTTC
V: TRBV3-1/TRBV3-2
D: TRBD2
J: TRBJ2-7
size: once

CDR3: CSVEGGFGLADNEQFF
DNA: TGCAGCGTTGAAGGAGGGTTTGGACTAGCGGACAATGAGCAGTTCTTC
V: TRBV29-1
D: TRBD2
J: TRBJ2-1
size: -

CDR3: CASSYTDDGYTF
DNA: TGTGCCAGCAGTTACACTGATGATGGCTACACCTTC
V: TRBV6-2/TRBV6-3
D: -
J: TRBJ1-2
size: -

CDR3: CASRRTGVGTDTQYF
DNA: TGTGCCAGCAGGCGAACAGGGGTGGGCACAGATACGCAGTATTTT
V: TRBV6-5
D: TRBD1
J: TRBJ2-3
size: -

CDR3: CASSFDTGELFF
DNA: TGTGCCAGCAGCTTCGACACCGGGGAGCTGTTTTTT
V: TRBV7-3
D: -
J: TRBJ2-2
size: -

CDR3: CASSLSGNTEAFF
DNA: TGTGCCAGCAGTTTATCAGGGAACACTGAAGCTTTCTTT
V: TRBV6-6
D: -
J: TRBJ1-1
size: -

CDR3: CASTPGEGGSYEQYF
DNA: TGCGCCAGCACCCCAGGGGAGGGCGGCTCCTACGAGCAGTACTTC
V: TRBV5-1
D: -
J: TRBJ2-7
size: -

CDR3: CASSLDPGVRGAFF
DNA: TGTGCCAGCAGCTTAGACCCAGGGGTTAGGGGGGCTTTCTTT
V: TRBV7-2
D: -
J: TRBJ1-1
size: -

CDR3: CASSQGQGRWYGYTF
DNA: TGTGCCAGCAGCCAAGGACAGGGGCGTTGGTATGGCTACACCTTC
V: TRBV3-1/TRBV3-2
D: TRBD1
J: TRBJ1-2
size: -

CDR3: CSSGQGYMNTEAFF
DNA: TGCAGCTCGGGACAGGGGTATATGAACACTGAAGCTTTCTTT
V: TRBV29-1
D: TRBD1
J: TRBJ1-1
size: -

CDR3: CASSMQGLVDEQYF
DNA: TGCGCCAGCAGCATGCAGGGACTGGTGGACGAGCAGTACTTC
V: TRBV5-1
D: -
J: TRBJ2-7
size: once

CDR3: CSAERDRGYTF
DNA: TGCAGTGCTGAACGGGACAGGGGCTACACCTTC
V: TRBV20-1
D: TRBD1
J: TRBJ1-2
size: -

CDR3: CASSLAKNTGELFF
DNA: TGTGCCAGCAGCTTAGCTAAGAACACCGGGGAACTGTTTTTT
V: TRBV7-2
D: -
J: TRBJ2-2
size: -

CDR3: CASSETGVSTYEQYF
DNA: TGTGCCAGCAGCGAGACAGGGGTTAGTACCTACGAGCAGTACTTC
V: TRBV2
D: TRBD1
J: TRBJ2-7
size: -

CDR3: CASSLVSNQPQHF
DNA: TGTGCCAGCAGTTTAGTTAGCAATCAGCCCCAGCATTTT
V: TRBV6-6
D: -
J: TRBJ1-5
size: -

CDR3: CASLGAHNQPQHF
DNA: TGTGCCAGCCTAGGTGCCCACAATCAGCCCCAGCATTTT
V: TRBV19
D: -
J: TRBJ1-5
size: -

CDR3: CASGQEKNNEQFF
DNA: TGTGCCAGCGGACAGGAGAAAAACAATGAGCAGTTCTTC
V: TRBV2
D: TRBD1
J: TRBJ2-1
size: -

CDR3: CASSHNQSPDSNQPQHF
DNA: TGTGCCAGCAGCCACAATCAAAGTCCTGATAGCAATCAGCCCCAGCATTTT
V: TRBV28
D: -
J: TRBJ1-5
size: -

CDR3: CASSQEEGPDIQYF
DNA: TGCGCCAGCAGCCAAGAGGAGGGTCCGGACATTCAGTACTTC
V: TRBV4-1
D: -
J: TRBJ2-4
size: -

CDR3: CASSPRGDSKNIQYF
DNA: TGTGCCAGCAGCCCAAGGGGGGACAGCAAAAACATTCAGTACTTC
V: TRBV21-1
D: -
J: TRBJ2-4
size: once

CDR3: CASSLGPGGANTEAFF
DNA: TGTGCCAGCAGCTTGGGCCCCGGGGGGGCGAACACTGAAGCTTTCTTT
V: TRBV5-6
D: -
J: TRBJ1-1
size: -

CDR3: CASSVGLAEETQYF
DNA: TGTGCCAGCAGCGTAGGACTAGCGGAAGAGACCCAGTACTTC
V: TRBV9
D: TRBD2
J: TRBJ2-5
size: -

CDR3: CASIKGQRTYEQYF
DNA: TGTGCCAGCATAAAGGGACAGCGGACCTACGAGCAGTACTTC
V: TRBV6-5
D: TRBD1
J: TRBJ2-7
size: -

CDR3: CASSNSGTTYNEQFF
DNA: TGCGCCAGCAGCAACTCCGGGACTACGTACAATGAGCAGTTCTTC
V: TRBV5-1
D: TRBD2
J: TRBJ2-1
size: -

CDR3: CASRLWIAGTDYEQYF
DNA: TGTGCCAGCAGATTGTGGATAGCCGGGACAGACTACGAGCAGTACTTC
V: TRBV7-8
D: TRBD1
J: TRBJ2-7
size: -

CDR3: CAISQTQVGAFF
DNA: TGTGCCATCAGCCAAACACAGGTCGGGGCTTTCTTT
V: TRBV10-3
D: -
J: TRBJ1-1
size: -

CDR3: CASSSAGTSGMSSYNEQFF
DNA: TGTGCCAGCAGTTCAGCCGGGACTAGCGGGATGAGCTCCTACAATGAGCAGTTCTTC
V: TRBV27
D: TRBD2
J: TRBJ2-1
size: -

CDR3: CATRASVAHNEQFF
DNA: TGTGCCACGAGGGCCTCGGTCGCCCACAATGAGCAGTTCTTC
V: TRBV13
D: -
J: TRBJ2-1
size: once

CDR3: CASSPPADTAEAFF
DNA: TGTGCCAGCAGCCCCCCGGCAGATACAGCTGAAGCTTTCTTT
V: TRBV7-9
D: -
J: TRBJ1-1
size: -

CDR3: CASSLGTGWETQYF
DNA: TGTGCCAGCAGCTTGGGGACAGGGTGGGAGACCCAGTACTTC
V: TRBV5-6
D: TRBD1
J: TRBJ2-5
size: -

CDR3: CATSDWIGTGDDNEQFF
DNA: TGTGCCACCAGTGATTGGATAGGGACAGGGGATGACAATGAGCAGTTCTTC
V: TRBV24-1
D: TRBD1
J: TRBJ2-1
size: -

CDR3: CASSSNQGPQHF
DNA: TGTGCCAGCAGTTCGAATCAGGGGCCCCAGCATTTT
V: TRBV27
D: -
J: TRBJ1-5
size: -

CDR3: CASSIMDTQYF
DNA: TGTGCCAGTAGTATTATGGATACGCAGTATTTT
V: TRBV19
D: -
J: TRBJ2-3
size: -

CDR3: CASSLAGGSTDTQYF
DNA: TGCGCCAGCAGCTTGGCGGGGGGGAGCACAGATACGCAGTATTTT
V: TRBV5-1
D: TRBD2
J: TRBJ2-3
size: -

CDR3: CSVGTPGGYGYTF
DNA: TGCAGCGTCGGGACTCCGGGAGGCTATGGCTACACCTTC
V: TRBV29-1
D: -
J: TRBJ1-2
size: -

CDR3: CASSRGLAGHEQFF
DNA: TGTGCCAGCAGCCGCGGACTAGCGGGTCATGAGCAGTTCTTC
V: TRBV7-3
D: TRBD2
J: TRBJ2-1
size: -

CDR3: CASSDRVVGQNTEAFF
DNA: TGCGCCAGCAGTGATAGGGTCGTCGGACAGAACACTGAAGCTTTCTTT
V: TRBV10-1
D: -
J: TRBJ1-1
size: -

CDR3: CASSHRDGGYTF
DNA: TGTGCCAGCAGTCACAGGGATGGTGGCTACACCTTC
V: TRBV2
D: -
J: TRBJ1-2
size: -

CDR3: CATSESGRNNQPQHF
DNA: TGTGCCACCAGTGAATCAGGGCGTAACAATCAGCCCCAGCATTTT
V: TRBV24-1
D: -
J: TRBJ1-5
size: -

CDR3: CASSLKVGQGFNNEQFF
DNA: TGTGCCAGCAGCTTAAAGGTGGGACAGGGGTTCAACAATGAGCAGTTCTTC
V: TRBV7-3
D: TRBD1
J: TRBJ2-1
size: -

CDR3: CASSVDSRGKLFF
DNA: TGTGCCAGTAGTGTGGACAGCCGGGGAAAACTGTTTTTT
V: TRBV19
D: -
J: TRBJ1-4
size: -

CDR3: CASSPGTGSTDTQYF
DNA: TGCGCCAGCAGCCCCGGGACAGGGAGCACAGATACGCAGTATTTT
V: TRBV5-1
D: TRBD1
J: TRBJ2-3
size: -

CDR3: CASSPLAGGYTDTQYF
DNA: TGTGCCAGCAGTCCGCTAGCGGGAGGGTACACAGATACGCAGTATTTT
V: TRBV28
D: TRBD2
J: TRBJ2-3
size: -

CDR3: CASSLNREEKLFF
DNA: TGTGCCAGTAGTTTGAACAGGGAAGAAAAACTGTTTTTT
V: TRBV19
D: -
J: TRBJ1-4
size: -

CDR3: CASSPGWQVGYTF
DNA: TGCGCCAGCAGCCCAGGCTGGCAGGTTGGCTACACCTTC
V: TRBV4-1
D: -
J: TRBJ1-2
size: -

CDR3: CASSVTPGLAAYNEQFF
DNA: TGTGCCAGCAGCGTTACGCCCGGACTAGCGGCCTACAATGAGCAGTTCTTC
V: TRBV2
D: TRBD2
J: TRBJ2-1
size: -

CDR3: CASKVRQNEKLFF
DNA: TGTGCCAGCAAAGTCCGACAGAATGAAAAACTGTTTTTT
V: TRBV2
D: -
J: TRBJ1-4
size: few

CDR3: CASSLGLAETLKYNEQFF
DNA: TGCGCCAGCAGCCTCGGACTAGCGGAGACCTTGAAGTACAATGAGCAGTTCTTC
V: TRBV5-1
D: TRBD2
J: TRBJ2-1
size: -

CDR3: CASSLNGGELFF
DNA: TGTGCCAGCAGTTTGAACGGCGGGGAGCTGTTTTTT
V: TRBV28
D: -
J: TRBJ2-2
size: -

CDR3: CASSLGQGAEAFF
DNA: TGTGCCAGCAGCTTAGGACAGGGTGCTGAAGCTTTCTTT
V: TRBV7-9
D: TRBD1
J: TRBJ1-1
size: -

CDR3: CASSVGTGDYEQYF
DNA: TGTGCCAGCAGCGTCGGGACAGGGGACTACGAGCAGTACTTC
V: TRBV5-6
D: TRBD1
J: TRBJ2-7
size: -

CDR3: CASTRYRGRNNGYTF
DNA: TGTGCCAGCACTCGGTACAGGGGAAGGAACAATGGCTACACCTTC
V: TRBV6-5
D: TRBD1
J: TRBJ1-2
size: -

CDR3: CASSRHSLNEKLFF
DNA: TGTGCCAGTAGCCGACATTCCCTTAATGAAAAACTGTTTTTT
V: TRBV19
D: -
J: TRBJ1-4
size: -

CDR3: CASTRTHSGANVLTF
DNA: TGTGCCAGCACTAGGACACACTCTGGGGCCAACGTCCTGACTTTC
V: TRBV6-5
D: -
J: TRBJ2-6
size: -

CDR3: CASGLTSTDTQYF
DNA: TGTGCTAGTGGTTTGACTAGCACAGATACGCAGTATTTT
V: TRBV12-5
D: -
J: TRBJ2-3
size: -

CDR3: CASSEGVLASRSYNEQFF
DNA: TGTGCCAGCAGCGAAGGGGTCCTAGCGTCCCGCTCCTACAATGAGCAGTTCTTC
V: TRBV11-2
D: -
J: TRBJ2-1
size: -

CDR3: CASSQQGGDQPQHF
DNA: TGTGCCAGTAGTCAACAGGGCGGAGATCAGCCCCAGCATTTT
V: TRBV19
D: -
J: TRBJ1-5
size: -

CDR3: CAIRRLPNEQFF
DNA: TGTGCCATCCGGCGACTGCCCAATGAGCAGTTCTTC
V: TRBV2
D: -
J: TRBJ2-1
size: once